These 16 T cell receptor beta chains originate from one sample sequenced in a study of T-cell memory formation after mild COVID-19. MiXCR, run by TCRdb on the 5' RACE reads, gives a single entry per CDR3 protein. The top ten clones hold 7.5% to 9.5% of a sample with about 600,000 distinct CDR3 sequences, about a fifth of them seen once. Sequencing was done on a sample of PBMCs or a T cell subset sorted from them (not recorded which). These receptors were collected from an adult woman who had mild COVID-19 (a few samples of this study predate the infection). Cell type and time point are not known.

This clonotype was observed a handful of times. The chain combines TRBV5-4 with TRBJ2-5, with a weak D call TRBD2 (5 bases). This CDR3 region has 14 residues. V lost 4 bases to trimming and J lost 3 bases, with 13 bases between them. Germline V gene data show CDR1 as SGHNT and CDR2 as YYREEE (reference sequence). CDR3 loop: CASSKGAKEETQYF. The CDR3 region has the DNA TGTGCCAGCAGCAAGGGAGCCAAAGAAGAGACCCAGTACTTC.

This clonotype turned up a few times. The chain uses TRBV11-3 and TRBJ2-7, with D perhaps TRBD2 (5 bases). Trimming took off 2 bases at V and 4 bases at J, with 9 bases between the two ends. Germline loops: CDR1 SGHNT, CDR2 YENEEA. This CDR3 is 13 amino acids long. In nucleotides, the CDR3 is TGTGCCAGCAGCTTAATGAGGAGGTACGAGCAGTACTTC. It codes for CASSLMRRYEQYF.

This clonotype occurred a few times. The CDR3 region has the DNA TGTGCCAGCAGCCCGATACCGGGACAGGGGACGGAGACCCAGTACTTC. It translates to CASSPIPGQGTETQYF. The chain employs TRBV7-9 and TRBJ2-5, with 10 bases that match TRBD1. Germline V gene sequence: CDR1 SEHNR, CDR2 FQNEAQ (reference sequence). V lost 5 bases, J lost 5 bases, and 11 bases stayed unmatched. The length of the CDR3 is 16 residues.

This chain uses TRBV12-3 or TRBV12-4 with TRBJ2-7, with D maybe TRBD2 (5 bases). V shed 5 bases and J shed 6 bases, with 14 bases lying between them. The length of the CDR3 is 13 residues. CDR3: CASSLGESREQYF. CDR3 coding DNA: TGTGCCAGCAGTCTTGGGGAGTCCCGCGAGCAGTACTTC.

J is TRBJ2-1 and V is TRBV9, with D perhaps matching TRBD1 (6 bases). The CDR3 totals 15 residues. Germline V CDR1 and CDR2: SGDLS, YYNGEE. V lost 0 bases and J 7 bases, leaving 14 bases between the germline ends. CDR3: CASSVVSQGFNEQFF. The CDR3 DNA reads as TGTGCCAGCAGCGTAGTGTCACAGGGATTTAATGAGCAGTTCTTC.

V usage is TRBV27 and J usage is TRBJ2-7; D is unclear. V was clipped by 5 bases and J by 6 bases, with 17 bases between them. The CDR3 covers 14 residues. Looked up from germline, CDR1 is MNHEY and CDR2 is SMNVEV (reference sequence). This chain's CDR3 is CASSRDSESSEQYF. CDR3 nucleotide sequence: TGTGCCAGCAGTAGAGACTCCGAGTCGAGCGAGCAGTACTTC.

This clonotype was seen only a few times. The V gene is TRBV5-5, the J gene TRBJ2-2; 15 nucleotides agree with TRBD2. Germline CDR1 SGHKS, CDR2 YYEKEE (reference sequence). The V segment lost 4 bases and the J segment 1 base; nucleotides outside the gene matches: 2. This CDR3 is built from 17 residues. The CDR3 nucleotides read TGTGCCAGCAGCCGGACTAGCGGGGGGGTGAACACCGGGGAGCTGTTTTTT. It codes for CASSRTSGGVNTGELFF.

This clonotype was seen ten or more times. The chain uses TRBV20-1 and TRBJ1-2, with TRBD1 matching over 8 bases. CDR3 length equals 15 residues. Losses at the gene ends were 4 bases for V and 5 bases for J; bases not matched to a gene: 12. The V gene's germline CDR1 is DFQATT and CDR2 SNEGSKA (reference sequence). The CDR3 nucleotides read TGCAGTGCTACGTCTAATTCGGACAGGGTTTATGGCTACACCTTC. It is translated as CSATSNSDRVYGYTF.

This clonotype was recorded once. This sequence joins TRBV24-1 and TRBJ1-2; D ambiguous. The ends were cut back, 1 base at V and 7 bases at J, with 9 bases in the middle. The CDR3 covers 13 residues. The V gene's germline CDR1 is KGHDR and CDR2 SFDVKD. The CDR3 region is CATSDFTQFGYTF. The CDR3 DNA reads TGTGCCACCAGTGATTTTACACAATTTGGCTACACCTTC.

There are many counts of this clonotype. The chain carries TRBV14 and TRBJ2-1, with a weak D call TRBD2 (5 bases). The V gene lost 4 bases and the J gene lost 7 bases, with 20 bases spanning the gap. Looked up from germline, CDR1 is SGHDN and CDR2 is FVKESK. The CDR3 contains 16 residues. The CDR3 nucleotides are TGTGCCAGCAGCCCCCTGGGGAACGGGATGGGGAATGAGCAGTTCTTC. Its protein product is CASSPLGNGMGNEQFF.

J is TRBJ2-2 and V is TRBV7-6; 10 nucleotides align to TRBD2. The germline V gene encodes CDR1 SGHVS and CDR2 FNYEAQ. V was pared by 3 bases and J by 2 bases, with 3 bases of the junction left unmatched. The CDR3 is 16 residues long. CDR3 protein: CASSFRTSGNTGELFF. The CDR3 bases are TGTGCCAGCAGCTTTAGGACTAGCGGCAACACCGGGGAGCTGTTTTTT.

The gene calls are TRBV11-2 and TRBJ2-1, with 11 bases matching TRBD2. Germline V gene lookup returns CDR1 SGHAT and CDR2 FQNNGV. This CDR3 spans 19 amino acids. Trimming took 0 bases from V and 0 from J; bases not matched to a gene: 7. CDR3 region: CASSLEGGLADSSYNEQFF. The DNA for the CDR3 is TGTGCCAGCAGCTTAGAAGGGGGACTAGCGGATAGCTCCTACAATGAGCAGTTCTTC.

The genes are TRBV5-1 and TRBJ2-7; 9 nucleotides match TRBD1. The germline gives CDR1 SGHRS, CDR2 YFSETQ. Trimming removed 4 bases from V and 6 bases from J; junction bases left unmatched: 17. The CDR3 runs to 17 residues. The CDR3, as DNA: TGCGCCAGCAGCCTTCAATCTACCGGGACAGGGCATACCGAGCAGTACTTC. Amino acids: CASSLQSTGTGHTEQYF.

This clonotype was seen a handful of times. V is TRBV29-1 and J is TRBJ1-4; 7 nucleotides match TRBD1. The CDR3 totals 13 residues. The germline V gene encodes CDR1 SQVTM and CDR2 ANQGSEA. V lost 5 bases and J lost 10; bases outside the gene matches: 10. The CDR3 loop is CSVKTGTGGKLFF. CDR3 DNA sequence: TGCAGCGTTAAGACAGGGACGGGAGGAAAACTGTTTTTT.

This rearrangement joins TRBV7-2 to TRBJ1-2, with 8 bases matching TRBD1. CDR3 length equals 15 residues. Germline CDR1 and CDR2: SGHTA and FQGNSA. V lost 5 bases, J lost 8 bases, and 13 bases stayed unmatched. The CDR3 protein is CASSITDRVRLGYTF. In DNA form, the CDR3 reads TGTGCCAGCAGCATAACGGACAGGGTCCGGCTGGGCTACACCTTC.

The V call is TRBV5-5, the J call TRBJ1-5; 7 bases agree with TRBD1. The CDR3 runs 14 residues. Germline trimming cut 3 bases from V and 10 bases from J; bases unmatched to any gene: 10. Germline V gene sequence: CDR1 SGHKS, CDR2 YYEKEE (reference sequence). The CDR3 coding sequence is TGTGCCAGCAGCTCAGGGGACAGTATCCGTCCCCAGCATTTT. It yields the protein CASSSGDSIRPQHF.